The present T cell receptor (beta chain) was sequenced within a study of T cells after yellow fever vaccination. General study results and limits: High-abundance clonotypes from the bulk population could contaminate FACS-sorted repertoires.

In making TCR cDNA, 5'RACE template switching added a universal primer site and UMIs to it. TCRdb itself ran the 5' RACE reads through MiXCR, one entry per CDR3 protein. The top ten clones hold approximately 16% of a sample with about 360,000 distinct CDR3 sequences, 6.2% of them seen once. CDR3 length equals 15 residues. Germline CDR1 is SGHVS and CDR2 is FNYEAQ. V shed 8 bases and J 4 bases; nucleotides not matched to a gene: 6. Note on this clonotype: Its antigen is not known.

Here the sequenced sample was PBMCs, taken 5 days after the yellow fever booster vaccination. The TCR originated in a man under 40 who received the YFV17D yellow fever vaccine. The chain joins TRBV7-6 to TRBJ2-2, with TRBD1 matching 11 bases. CDR3 DNA: TGTGCCAGCCGGGGGACAGGGGGGTCCACCGGGGAGCTGTTTTTT. This gives the protein CASRGTGGSTGELFF.